This T cell receptor (beta chain) is drawn from a study of blood T cell repertoires in COVID-19. Study background: The study drew acute and convalescent COVID-19 samples from the United States, Italy and Spain. In each case, the material was cDNA or gDNA derived from T cells, B-cell-depleted T cells, or PBMCs.

This CDR3 has 15 residues. J was trimmed by 1 base and V by 0 bases; bases with no gene match: 0. Germline V lookup: CDR1 SGHNT, CDR2 YYREEE (reference sequence). Original data processing: By means of reference gene primer amplification, nucleated cell counts were estimated. Only in-frame clones appear in the TCRdb table, and some are missing; sequencing was by immunoSEQ multiplex PCR. Clone size and V and J calls were adopted from that table, with D and trimming inferred from the DNA. The sample lists around 76,000 clones; about four fifths were seen once. In this sample, this clone turned up once. This rearrangement joins TRBV5-4 to TRBJ2-5; 10 bases map to TRBD2. This TCR was sampled from a woman aged 70 to 79 with acute or convalescent COVID-19. The sample was peripheral blood. The CDR3 region has the DNA TGTGCCAGCAGCTTGGTAGCGGGGGGCCAAGAGACCCAGTACTTC. It encodes CASSLVAGGQETQYF.